This entry features one TCR beta chain sequence. Its antigen is unidentified. Input was 2 to 2.5 ug genomic DNA, or all available if less. The PCR used 60 V beta and 13 J beta primers. The data were produced by immunoSEQ multiplex PCR, yet TCRdb's version contains in-frame clones alone and is incomplete. The table lists more than 95,000 clones, around 90% of them singletons. J gave up 3 bases and V 4 bases, and 6 bases lay outside the gene matches. Germline V gene sequence: CDR1 SGHTA, CDR2 FQGTGA. The CDR3 is made up of 15 amino acids. Time point of the sample: after dendritic cell vaccination, including at tumor progression/relapse. Only patients with spare fresh-frozen tumor and over two years of follow-up were included. The data originate from a study of glioma-infiltrating T cells after dendritic cell vaccination. Overall study results and limits: Only a small number of patients had complete blood and tumor samples.

Specimen: blood, collected after dendritic cell vaccination. V gene TRBV7-3 combines with J gene TRBJ2-3; 8 bases line up with TRBD2. The receptor's source is a human donor with glioblastoma. For the CDR3, the DNA is TGTGCCAGCAGCTCCGGGGGGGCAGGAACAGATACGCAGTATTTT. This encodes CASSSGGAGTDTQYF. The variable domain in full, completed from reference TRBV7-3 and TRBJ2-3, reads GAGVSQTPSNKVTEKGKYVELRCDPISGHTALYWYRQSLGQGPEFLIYFQGTGAADDSGLPNDRFFAVRPEGSVSTLKIQRTERGDSAVYLCASSSGGAGTDTQYFGPGTRLTVL.